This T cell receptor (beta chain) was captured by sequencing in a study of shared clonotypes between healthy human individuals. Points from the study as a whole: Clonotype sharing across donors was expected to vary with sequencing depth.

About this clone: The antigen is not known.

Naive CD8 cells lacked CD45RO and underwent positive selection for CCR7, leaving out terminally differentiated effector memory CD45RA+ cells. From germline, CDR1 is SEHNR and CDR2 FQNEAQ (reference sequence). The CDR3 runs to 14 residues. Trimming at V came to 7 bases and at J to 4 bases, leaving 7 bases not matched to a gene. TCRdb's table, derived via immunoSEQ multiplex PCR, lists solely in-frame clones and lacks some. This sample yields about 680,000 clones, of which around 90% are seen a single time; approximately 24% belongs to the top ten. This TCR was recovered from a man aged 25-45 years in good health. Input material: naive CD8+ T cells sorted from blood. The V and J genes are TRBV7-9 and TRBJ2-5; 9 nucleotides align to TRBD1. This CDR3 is CASTVGQGIETQYF. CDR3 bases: TGTGCCAGCACCGTGGGACAGGGAATAGAGACCCAGTACTTC. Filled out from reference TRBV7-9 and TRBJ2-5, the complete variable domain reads DTGVSQNPRHKITKRGQNVTFRCDPISEHNRLYWYRQTLGQGPEFLTYFQNEAQLEKSRLLSDRFSAERPKGSFSTLEIQRTEQGDSAMYLCASTVGQGIETQYFGPGTRLLVL.